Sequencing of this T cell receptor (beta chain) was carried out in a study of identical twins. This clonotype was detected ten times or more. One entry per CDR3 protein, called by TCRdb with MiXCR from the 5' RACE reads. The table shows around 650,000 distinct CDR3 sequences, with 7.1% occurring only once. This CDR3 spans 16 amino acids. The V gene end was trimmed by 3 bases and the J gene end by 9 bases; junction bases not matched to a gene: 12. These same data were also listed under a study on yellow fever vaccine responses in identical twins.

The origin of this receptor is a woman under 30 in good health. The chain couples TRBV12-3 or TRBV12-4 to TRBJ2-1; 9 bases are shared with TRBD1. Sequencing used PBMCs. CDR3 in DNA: TGTGCCAGCAGTTTGACCGGGACAGGGTCTCTGGGTGAGCAGTTCTTC. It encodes CASSLTGTGSLGEQFF.